The TCR beta chain under discussion was sequenced for a study of blood T cell repertoires in COVID-19. Across the whole study: The study drew acute and convalescent COVID-19 samples from the United States, Italy and Spain. T cells, B-cell-depleted T cells, or PBMCs supplied cDNA or gDNA.

CDR3 size: 20 residues. Authors' data handling: For nucleated cells, counts were estimated from reference gene primer amplification. Generated by immunoSEQ multiplex PCR, the TCRdb table keeps only in-frame clones and is missing some. D and trimming come from the DNA, and the V and J calls and clone size come from that table. Of about 280,000 clones listed, roughly 89% are singletons. V usage is TRBV21-1 and J usage is TRBJ2-6; the table assigns TRBD1, which was not confirmed against the DNA. TRBV21-1 is reported as a pseudogene. The sample consisted of peripheral blood. This clonotype was sampled from a man aged 50-60 years with acute or convalescent COVID-19. The CDR3 here is CASSKEVVFRAGPGANVLTF. CDR3 bases: TGTGCCAGCAGCAAAGAGGTTGTGTTCAGGGCCGGCCCTGGGGCCAACGTCCTGACTTTC.